The text below deals with one TCR beta chain. The data derive from a study of T cell changes during pregnancy in multiple sclerosis. This CDR3 has 17 amino acids. J was trimmed by 5 bases and V by 1 base; bases with no gene match: 12. Germline V gives CDR1 SGHKS, CDR2 YYEKEE (reference sequence). Measured with immunoSEQ multiplex PCR; TCRdb has only the in-frame clones, and not every one. The table shows about 77,000 clones, with about 93% occurring only once. The chain combines TRBV5-5 with TRBJ1-1, with 9 bases identical to TRBD1. The source of this sequence is a female donor in good health, enrolled as a control in a pregnancy study. The sequenced sample was peripheral blood, obtained after pregnancy. The CDR3 DNA is TGTGCCAGCAGCTTGACTGGGACAGGGTTTCGTGTTACTGAAGCTTTCTTT. Its translation is CASSLTGTGFRVTEAFF.